Reported below is one T cell receptor beta chain. Its matching antigen is unknown. The protocol was immunoSEQ multiplex PCR, while the TCRdb copy is restricted to in-frame clones and leaves out a portion. The sample shows around 63,000 clones, 86% of them seen only once. This record belongs to a study of lymphopenia after photon versus proton radiotherapy. Whole-study findings and limits: After lymphocyte nadir, photon-treated repertoires showed oligoclonal expansion, especially CD8+ Temra. Only patients who died were analyzed for survival; proton advantage is unproven.

The CDR3 covers 16 residues. V lost 1 base and J lost 2, with 15 bases in between. Germline CDR1 is LNHDA and CDR2 is SQIVND (reference sequence). Sequenced material: peripheral blood, taken from a patient treated with photon-based radiotherapy. This clonotype was sampled from a man aged 40-50 years with gastric cancer. The rearrangement joins TRBV19 to TRBJ2-7; D is unresolved. In nucleotides, the CDR3 is TGTGCCAGTAGTATAGCCGCCGCGACAAGAGCCTACGAGCAGTACTTC. Translation gives CASSIAAATRAYEQYF.